This TCR beta chain derives from a study of T cell clusters in autoimmune cytopenias. Notes on the study in general: TRB repertoire shifts in secondary cytopenia and chronic lymphocytic leukemia mostly reflected lymphoma, not autoimmunity. The cluster-lack signature was not seen for secondary cytopenia versus chronic lymphocytic leukemia. Primary autoimmune cytopenia patients seemingly lacked the physiological T cell clusters found in healthy donors.

TRB was amplified from roughly 250 ng of peripheral blood genomic DNA per sample. TRB rearrangements were amplified by touch-down multiplex PCR with mixed TRB-A/B primers. TCRdb re-called the multiplex PCR reads, yielding one record per CDR3 amino acid sequence without DNA. Its listing shows under 8,500 distinct CDR3 sequences. This CDR3 comprises 16 residues. Comments on this clonotype: As yet, its antigen is unknown.

The rearrangement uses TRBV12-3 or TRBV12-4 and TRBJ2-3; there is no DNA to check the TCRdb D call of TRBD1. The receptor's source is a human donor with an autoimmune cytopenia or autoimmune hepatitis (not recorded which). Sequencing was performed on peripheral blood. The chain's CDR3 is CASHQYRGRRTDTQYF.